Each of the 29 T cell receptor beta chains below was sequenced from the same sample in a study of T-cell reconstitution after alpha-beta-depleted transplantation in children. Unique molecular identifiers were used to barcode this TCRbeta library. TCRdb independently ran MiXCR on the PCR reads; one entry per CDR3 protein. This repertoire shows some 840,000 distinct CDR3 sequences, 16% found once; its top ten account for approximately 5%. The material sequenced was PBMCs, mostly from graft donor cells, taken 360 days after TCRalphabeta/CD19-depleted stem cell transplant. The source of these receptors is a male patient under 18 who had a stem cell transplant for acute lymphoblastic leukemia, so the T cells may come from the graft donor.

There are a few counts of this clonotype. This chain links TRBV6-1 with TRBJ2-5; D perhaps matches TRBD2 (6 bases). Germline V gene sequence: CDR1 MNHNS, CDR2 SASEGT. The CDR3 has 14 amino acids. The V and J ends lost 6 bases and 5 bases respectively, with 16 bases between them. The CDR3: CASRRGVGTETQYF. The DNA of the CDR3 is TGTGCCAGCAGACGCGGGGTGGGAACTGAGACCCAGTACTTC.

The chain joins TRBV29-1 to TRBJ2-4, with TRBD1 identical over 7 bases. CDR3 length: 15 residues. J lost 0 bases, V lost 4 bases, and 6 bases had no gene match. Germline assignment: CDR1 SQVTM and CDR2 ANQGSEA. The CDR3 coding sequence is TGCAGCGTTGGGGGACAGCAATTAGCCAAAAACATTCAGTACTTC. Residues: CSVGGQQLAKNIQYF.

The V and J genes are TRBV12-3 or TRBV12-4 and TRBJ2-1; no reliable D call. The CDR3 sequence is 11 residues long. V was pared by 6 bases and J by 5 bases, with 5 bases between. DNA for the CDR3: TGTGCCAGCAGCCATGACAATGAGCAGTTCTTC. It yields the protein CASSHDNEQFF.

The chain couples TRBV29-1 to TRBJ1-2; the D is unclear. The germline V gene encodes CDR1 SQVTM and CDR2 ANQGSEA. The CDR3 loop spans 12 amino acids. V lost 4 bases, J lost 6 bases, and 12 bases lay in between. Written as DNA, the CDR3 is TGCAGCGTTGGGAACCCGGGGAATGGCTACACCTTC. Translated, it gives CSVGNPGNGYTF. The full variable domain, with the rest looked up from reference TRBV29-1 and TRBJ1-2, is SAVISQKPSRDICQRGTSLTIQCQVDSQVTMMFWYRQQPGQSLTLIATANQGSEATYESGFVIDKFPISRPNLTFSTLTVSNMSPEDSSIYLCSVGNPGNGYTFGSGTRLTVV.

The V and J genes are TRBV18 and TRBJ1-1, with TRBD1 matching over 9 bases. The J segment lost 0 bases and the V segment lost 6 bases, leaving 11 bases of the junction unmatched. This CDR3 spans 17 amino acids. Germline values: CDR1 KGHSH, CDR2 LQKENI. The CDR3 region is CASSERTGVFMNTEAFF. In DNA form, the CDR3 reads TGTGCCAGCTCGGAACGGACAGGGGTCTTCATGAACACTGAAGCTTTCTTT.

This clonotype showed up just a few times. CDR3: CASSAVAGNTGELFF. The CDR3 nucleotides read TGCGCCAGCAGCGCGGTAGCGGGGAACACCGGGGAGCTGTTTTTT. The chain recombines TRBV5-1 with TRBJ2-2; 7 bases map to TRBD2. Germline CDR1 is SGHRS and CDR2 is YFSETQ. With 4 bases clipped from V and 1 base from J, the junction kept 4 bases outside the gene matches. The CDR3 is 15 residues long. The full variable domain, with the rest looked up from reference TRBV5-1 and TRBJ2-2, is KAGVTQTPRYLIKTRGQQVTLSCSPISGHRSVSWYQQTPGQGLQFLFEYFSETQRNKGNFPGRFSGRQFSNSRSEMNVSTLELGDSALYLCASSAVAGNTGELFFGEGSRLTVL.

This clonotype was counted between two and nine times. This chain links TRBV6-2 or TRBV6-3 with TRBJ2-3, with D maybe TRBD2 (6 bases). Trimming cost V 10 bases and J 2 bases, with 16 bases left between them. CDR1 is MNHEY, CDR2 SVGEGT, per germline. The CDR3 is 14 amino acids. The CDR3 loop is CATTSGGATDTQYF. Here the CDR3 DNA reads TGTGCCACCACCTCGGGCGGGGCCACAGATACGCAGTATTTT.

The rearrangement joins TRBV4-1 to TRBJ2-7; 7 bases agree with TRBD1. With V trimmed by 4 bases and J by 3 bases, 6 bases remained unmatched. Germline-derived CDR1 and CDR2 are MGHRA and YSYEKL. The CDR3 has 14 residues. CDR3 in DNA: TGCGCCAGCAGCCCGACGGACAGGCACTACGAGCAGTACTTC. This translates into CASSPTDRHYEQYF.

This clonotype showed up just a few times. The J gene is TRBJ2-7, the V gene TRBV4-1; 16 nucleotides align to TRBD2. Germline values: CDR1 MGHRA, CDR2 YSYEKL. The CDR3 is 17 residues long. Losses at the gene ends were 0 bases for V and 9 bases for J; bases not matched to a gene: 8. The CDR3 bases are TGCGCCAGCAGCCAAGAGGGACTAGCGGGAGGGTCAGGGAGGCAGTACTTC. Protein: CASSQEGLAGGSGRQYF.

This clonotype occurred a few times. The chain links TRBV20-1 to TRBJ1-2; D unresolved. The CDR3 has 13 residues. Germline CDR1 reads DFQATT; CDR2 reads SNEGSKA (reference sequence). With 3 bases removed from V and 4 bases from J, the gap between germline ends came to 12 bases. The CDR3 region has the DNA TGCAGTGCTAGGTGGCAGCGGAGCTATGGCTACACCTTC. Its protein is CSARWQRSYGYTF.

In its sample, this clonotype was seen many times. The J gene is TRBJ2-1, the V gene TRBV28, with D uncertain. Germline-derived CDR1 and CDR2 are MDHEN and SYDVKM. The CDR3 has 15 residues. V was trimmed by 3 bases and J by 0 bases, leaving 9 bases between them. The CDR3 nucleotides are TGTGCCAGCAGTTTTTACGCTAGCTCCTACAATGAGCAGTTCTTC. Translated, it gives CASSFYASSYNEQFF.

The rearrangement joins TRBV3-1 to TRBJ2-6, with TRBD2 matching over 8 bases. This CDR3 contains 21 residues. V gave up 6 bases and J gave up 0 bases; unmatched junction bases: 19. Germline assignment: CDR1 LGHDT and CDR2 YNNKEL (reference sequence). As DNA, the CDR3 is TGTGCCAGCAGTGGAGGGGCCTGGGCTTTCCGGGAGGGCTCTGGGGCCAACGTCCTGACTTTC. Encoded protein: CASSGGAWAFREGSGANVLTF. The full variable domain, its missing parts supplied by reference TRBV3-1 and TRBJ2-6, is DTAVSQTPKYLVTQMGNDKSIKCEQNLGHDTMYWYKQDSKKFLKIMFSYNNKELIINETVPNRFSPKSPDKAHLNLHINSLELGDSAVYFCASSGGAWAFREGSGANVLTFGAGSRLTVL.

This clonotype was detected ten times or more. The genes are TRBV12-3 or TRBV12-4 and TRBJ2-4; possible D gene TRBD1, 6 bases. This CDR3 spans 12 amino acids. Trimming removed 1 base at V and 13 bases at J, with 11 bases between. CDR3 in DNA: TGTGCCAGCAGTTTAGGGCCGGGACAACAGTACTTC. It specifies CASSLGPGQQYF.

The V and J genes are TRBV6-6 and TRBJ2-7; D ambiguous. From germline, CDR1 is MNHNY and CDR2 SVGAGI (reference sequence). Trimming took off 4 bases at V and 6 bases at J, with 13 bases between the two ends. The CDR3 extends over 13 amino acids. The CDR3 region has the DNA TGTGCCAGCAGTTCACTTGACACATCCGAGCAGTACTTC. It encodes CASSSLDTSEQYF.

This clonotype has a handful of counts. The chain recombines TRBV11-2 with TRBJ2-1, with 11 positions matching TRBD2. The V gene's germline CDR1 is SGHAT and CDR2 FQNNGV. This CDR3 is 17 amino acids long. V trimming: 4 bases; J trimming: 8 bases; junction bases outside the gene matches: 13. The CDR3 region has the DNA TGTGCCAGCAGCTCCGGCCTCGCGGGACTAGCGGTTTATGAGCAGTTCTTC. Its protein is CASSSGLAGLAVYEQFF.

This clonotype turned up a few times. The CDR3 bases are TGCAGCGTTGAAGTAGCGGGCGGAAGCTCCTACGAGCAGTACTTC. Encoded protein: CSVEVAGGSSYEQYF. This sequence joins TRBV29-1 and TRBJ2-7; 7 bases are a match to TRBD2. V trimming: 1 base; J trimming: 0 bases; junction bases outside the gene matches: 6. Germline lookup yields CDR1 SQVTM and CDR2 ANQGSEA. CDR3 length: 15 amino acids.

This chain links TRBV28 with TRBJ1-5; D gene uncertain. The CDR3 is 15 residues long. Germline CDR1 MDHEN, CDR2 SYDVKM. Trimming stripped 0 bases from V and 4 bases from J, with 10 bases between. The CDR3 here is CASSLWGSGNQPQHF. CDR3 nucleotide sequence: TGTGCCAGCAGTTTATGGGGGTCTGGGAATCAGCCCCAGCATTTT.

The table lists this clonotype with a few counts. Germline and junction disagree at one end, which may indicate a read error. The CDR3: CASSQGARVF. Here the CDR3 DNA reads TGTGCCAGCAGCCAGGGGGCTCGAGTGTTC. The chain is built from TRBV7-9 and TRBJ2-1; 8 bases fit TRBD1. CDR3 length: 10 residues. Germline V lookup: CDR1 SEHNR, CDR2 FQNEAQ (reference sequence).

This clonotype was observed at least ten times. The junction differs from germline at one of its ends, possibly a read error. The CDR3 loop is CASSHSGRAYEQYF. The CDR3, as DNA: TGTGCCAGCAGCCATAGCGGGAGGGCCTACGAGCAGTACTTC. This chain connects TRBV5-1 to TRBJ2-7; 11 bases match TRBD2. CDR3 length equals 14 residues. Germline values: CDR1 SGHRS, CDR2 YFSETQ.

This clonotype has just a few counts. V and J are TRBV20-1 and TRBJ1-2; no firm D call. Germline lookup yields CDR1 DFQATT and CDR2 SNEGSKA (reference sequence). CDR3 length: 12 amino acids. Trimming pared 5 bases from V and 8 bases from J, leaving 15 bases between. The CDR3 spells CSALSSEGGYTF. As DNA, the CDR3 is TGCAGTGCTCTCTCAAGTGAGGGCGGCTACACCTTC.

The chain couples TRBV19 to TRBJ1-2; perhaps TRBD1 as D (5 bases). V shed 8 bases and J shed 1 base, with 17 bases lying between them. The CDR3 length is 15 residues. Germline loops: CDR1 LNHDA, CDR2 SQIVND (reference sequence). DNA of the CDR3: TGTGCCAGTCGTCCCGGGACTTTGTTTAACTATGGCTACACCTTC. Its translation is CASRPGTLFNYGYTF. Full variable domain (rest looked up from reference TRBV19 and TRBJ1-2): DGGITQSPKYLFRKEGQNVTLSCEQNLNHDAMYWYRQDPGQGLRLIYYSQIVNDFQKGDIAEGYSVSREKKESFPLTVTSAQKNPTAFYLCASRPGTLFNYGYTFGSGTRLTVV.

The V gene is TRBV7-9, the J gene TRBJ2-2; no clear D gene. Germline CDR1 SEHNR, CDR2 FQNEAQ (reference sequence). The CDR3 consists of 15 residues. V was cut by 5 bases and J by 2 bases, with 12 bases left in between. The CDR3 reads CASSSRIFNTGELFF. The CDR3 DNA sequence: TGTGCCAGCAGCAGTAGAATCTTCAACACCGGGGAGCTGTTTTTT.

The chain joins TRBV20-1 to TRBJ2-2, with a possible D match to TRBD2 (5 bases). The CDR3 sequence is 14 residues long. Trimming stripped 5 bases from V and 6 bases from J, with 16 bases between. CDR1 and CDR2 (germline): DFQATT, SNEGSKA (reference sequence). DNA of the CDR3: TGCAGTGCTGGAGGCATCGGGCGGCCCGGGGAGCTGTTTTTT. Its protein is CSAGGIGRPGELFF.

This clonotype came up a few times. The chain is built from TRBV12-3 or TRBV12-4 and TRBJ2-1, with 10 bases fitting TRBD2. The ends lost 5 bases at V and 6 bases at J; junction bases unmatched: 4. This CDR3 comprises 14 residues. The DNA for the CDR3 is TGTGCCAGCAGTCGGACTAGCGGTGCCAATGAGCAGTTCTTC. Translated, it gives CASSRTSGANEQFF.

This clonotype appeared a few times. This chain connects TRBV6-6 to TRBJ2-7, with 9 bases matching TRBD1. Losses at the gene ends were 8 bases for V and 3 bases for J; bases not matched to a gene: 5. CDR1 and CDR2 (germline): MNHNY, SVGAGI (reference sequence). This CDR3 region has 13 residues. As DNA, the CDR3 is TGTGCCAGCTGTACAGGGGGCCTCTACGAGCAGTACTTC. Protein: CASCTGGLYEQYF.

The genes are TRBV7-9 and TRBJ2-7, with a weak D call TRBD2 (6 bases). Per germline, CDR1 SEHNR and CDR2 FQNEAQ (reference sequence). V lost 5 bases and J lost 3, with 14 bases in between. The length of the CDR3 is 14 residues. CDR3 sequence: CASSLRERNYEQYF. In DNA, the CDR3 is TGTGCCAGCAGCCTACGGGAGAGAAACTACGAGCAGTACTTC.

This clonotype was seen a few times. This chain uses TRBV3-1 with TRBJ2-5, with D uncertain. Germline CDR1 LGHDT, CDR2 YNNKEL (reference sequence). The CDR3 extends over 15 amino acids. Trimming took off 3 bases at V and 1 base at J, with 12 bases between the two ends. CDR3 DNA: TGTGCCAGCAGCCAGCCCTTTGGGCCCCAAGAGACCCAGTACTTC. Translated: CASSQPFGPQETQYF.

V is TRBV5-1 and J is TRBJ2-5, with TRBD2 as a possible D gene (6 bases). The CDR3 spans 15 residues. Trimming took 0 bases from V and 2 from J, leaving 11 bases between them. The germline CDR1 and CDR2 sequences are SGHRS and YFSETQ. The CDR3 sequence: CASSLVASAQETQYF. CDR3 in DNA: TGCGCCAGCAGCTTGGTAGCTAGCGCTCAAGAGACCCAGTACTTC.

The chain has TRBV5-6 and TRBJ2-7, with 12 bases aligning to TRBD2. Trimming removed 4 bases from V and 9 bases from J; junction bases left unmatched: 8. The germline gives CDR1 SGHDT, CDR2 YYEEEE. This CDR3 has 14 amino acids. The CDR3 bases are TGTGCCAGCAGCCTAGCTAGCGGGAGGGCCTTGCAGTACTTC. This translates into CASSLASGRALQYF.